This T cell receptor (beta chain) was recorded in a study of blood T cells in healthy people across ages. Details on this clonotype: Its antigen is not known.

The CDR3 loop spans 17 amino acids. V shed 5 bases and J 4 bases; nucleotides not matched to a gene: 12. CDR1 is SGHDT, CDR2 YYEEEE, per germline. Study outcomes and limitations: Without sorted subsets, naive and antigen-experienced compartments could not be conclusively compared. TCR beta diversity per million T cells fell roughly linearly with age. Both naive CD4+ cell counts and diversity were greater in long-lived donors than in aged donors.

Alongside a J-beta primer mix, a sample-barcoded 5' primer served in a second PCR lasting roughly 6 to 12 cycles. TCRdb reprocessed the 5' RACE reads with MiXCR, giving one entry per CDR3 protein. In the table there are some 1.4 million distinct CDR3 sequences, approximately 40% of which are singletons. The material sequenced was blood. The source of this sequence is a woman aged 18 to 35 in good health. The chain uses TRBV5-6 and TRBJ2-1, with 10 nucleotides matching TRBD2. The CDR3 nucleotides read TGTGCCAGCAGTGGTGGGGACGGGACTAGCGCGTACAATGAGCAGTTCTTC. Translation: CASSGGDGTSAYNEQFF.